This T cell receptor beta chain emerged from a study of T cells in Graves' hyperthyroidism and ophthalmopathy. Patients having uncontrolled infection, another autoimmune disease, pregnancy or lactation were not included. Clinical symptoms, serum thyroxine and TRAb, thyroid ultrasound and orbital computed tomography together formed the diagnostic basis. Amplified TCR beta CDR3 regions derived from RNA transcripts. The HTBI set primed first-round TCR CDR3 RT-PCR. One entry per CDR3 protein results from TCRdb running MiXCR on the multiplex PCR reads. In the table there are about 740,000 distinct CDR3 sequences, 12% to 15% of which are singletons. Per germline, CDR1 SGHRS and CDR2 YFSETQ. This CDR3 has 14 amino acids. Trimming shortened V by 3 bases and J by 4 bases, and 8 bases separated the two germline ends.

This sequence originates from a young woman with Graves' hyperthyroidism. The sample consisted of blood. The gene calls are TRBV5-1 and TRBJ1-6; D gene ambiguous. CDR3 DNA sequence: TGCGCCAGCAGCTCTACGGATTATAATTCACCCCTCCACTTT. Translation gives CASSSTDYNSPLHF.